Following are 13 T cell receptor beta chains from one sample sequenced in a study of quantifying T cell responses using KT2 cells (dated by TCRdb to between 2016 and 2019). With regard to the full study: RNA was DNase-treated and reverse transcribed with TCR alpha and beta constant-region primers, mostly using SuperScript III.

The library came from UMI-ligation and nested PCR. The reads were generated on an Illumina MiSeq. T4 RNA ligase 1 was used to ligate a single-stranded oligonucleotide containing the Illumina SP2 sequence and a UMI to the 3' end of the cDNA. PCR1 ran approximately 4 cycles (98°C 15 s, 69°C 30 s, 72°C 40 s); the beta primer was an equimolar mix of RC1.1 and RC1.2 covering TRBC1 and TRBC2. Using fastp at Q25 and MiXCR, TCRdb reprocessed the public reads and kept productive beta chains. Entries that share a CDR3 protein sequence are merged under the most common genes and DNA. Across this sample there are fewer than 60,000 distinct CDR3 sequences, with 9.5% to 13% seen only once. Together, the top ten hold about 10% of the sample. The specimen was PBMCs spiked with cells of the T cell clone KT2. The receptors come from a human donor.

The chain recombines TRBV2 with TRBJ2-3; the D gene is possibly TRBD2 (6 bases). Germline V CDR1 and CDR2: SNHLY, FYNNEI. V lost 11 bases and J 0 bases, leaving 12 bases between the germline ends. This CDR3 has 13 amino acids. DNA of the CDR3: TGTGCCGCTGTCGGACTAAGCACAGATACGCAGTATTTT. Translating it yields CAAVGLSTDTQYF.

This clonotype was seen ten or more times. V and J are TRBV2 and TRBJ2-7; 7 bases agree with TRBD1. In germline, CDR1 is SNHLY, CDR2 FYNNEI. This CDR3 is 13 amino acids long. V dropped 7 bases and J dropped 5; count of bases not matched to a gene: 8. In nucleotides, the CDR3 is TGTGCCAGCAAGATAGGGACAGAACACGAGCAGTACTTC. Its translation is CASKIGTEHEQYF. The full variable domain, rest sourced from reference TRBV2 and TRBJ2-7, is EPEVTQTPSHQVTQMGQEVILRCVPISNHLYFYWYRQILGQKVEFLVSFYNNEISEKSEIFDDQFSVERPDGSNFTLKIRSTKLEDSAMYFCASKIGTEHEQYFGPGTRLTVT.

This clonotype occurred a few times. The CDR3 DNA follows: TGTGCCAGCAGCTCCTTCGGTGGACCCGCGGATACGCAGTATTTT. Protein: CASSSFGGPADTQYF. This rearrangement joins TRBV4-2 to TRBJ2-3, with D unresolved. Germline-derived CDR1 and CDR2 are LGHNA and YNFKEQ. This CDR3 comprises 15 residues. Trimming pared 5 bases from V and 6 bases from J, leaving 18 bases between.

This clonotype was detected many times. The junction departs from germline at one end; a sequencing error may be responsible. This chain connects TRBV29-1 to TRBJ2-2; TRBD2 aligns across 11 bases. The CDR3 consists of 14 residues. CDR1 and CDR2 from the germline V gene are SQVTM and ANQGSEA. CDR3 coding DNA: TGCAGCGCTGAACTAGCGGGAGTAACCGGGGAGCTGTTTTTT. This encodes CSAELAGVTGELFF.

This clonotype was detected only a few times. The V gene is TRBV6-2 or TRBV6-3, the J gene TRBJ2-1; weak D call: TRBD2 (6 bases). This CDR3 has 15 amino acids. Trimming removed 6 bases at V and 5 bases at J, with 17 bases between. Germline assignment: CDR1 MNHEY and CDR2 SVGEGT. The CDR3 sequence is CASRRTTYLNNEQFF. Written as DNA, the CDR3 is TGTGCCAGCAGACGGACTACCTACCTTAACAATGAGCAGTTCTTC.

This clonotype was observed a few times. The chain carries TRBV6-6 and TRBJ2-3; D gene uncertain. The CDR3 consists of 12 residues. V was shortened by 6 bases and J by 6 bases, with 10 bases between the two germline ends. Germline CDR1 and CDR2: MNHNY and SVGAGI (reference sequence). In DNA, the CDR3 is TGTGCCAGCAGCCTCACAATGGATACGCAGTATTTT. It yields the protein CASSLTMDTQYF.

Many counts were recorded for this clonotype. This chain connects TRBV7-2 to TRBJ2-7, with D maybe TRBD1 (6 bases). V shed 4 bases and J shed 0 bases, with 7 bases lying between them. The CDR3 is 13 amino acids. Germline CDR1 is SGHTA and CDR2 is FQGNSA. The CDR3 DNA reads TGTGCCAGCAGCTCGGGACACTCCTACGAGCAGTACTTC. It yields the protein CASSSGHSYEQYF.

This rearrangement joins TRBV19 to TRBJ1-2; tentative D call: TRBD1 (5 bases). Trimming took 6 bases from V and 0 from J, leaving 17 bases between them. The CDR3 loop spans 16 amino acids. Germline-derived CDR1 and CDR2 are LNHDA and SQIVND (reference sequence). The CDR3 here is CASSGDITGANYGYTF. The CDR3 DNA follows: TGTGCCAGTAGCGGAGATATTACAGGAGCTAACTATGGCTACACCTTC.

This clonotype showed up many times. The chain links TRBV4-2 to TRBJ2-1, with D hard to call. Germline V gene data show CDR1 as LGHNA and CDR2 as YNFKEQ. This CDR3 contains 16 residues. The V gene lost 0 bases and the J gene lost 7 bases, with 16 bases spanning the gap. The CDR3 sequence: CASSQEGWPHENEQFF. The CDR3 nucleotides read TGTGCCAGCAGCCAAGAGGGTTGGCCTCATGAAAATGAGCAGTTCTTC.

The chain employs TRBV27 and TRBJ2-1; tentatively, D is TRBD1 or TRBD2 (5 bases each). V lost 2 bases and J lost 4, with 12 bases in between. The germline V gene has CDR1 MNHEY and CDR2 SMNVEV (reference sequence). The CDR3 contains 15 residues. The chain's CDR3 is CASSLRDPWYNEQFF. DNA of the CDR3: TGTGCCAGCAGTTTACGGGACCCGTGGTACAATGAGCAGTTCTTC.

The rearrangement links TRBV20-1 to TRBJ2-7; TRBD2 matches at 9 bases. From germline, CDR1 is DFQATT and CDR2 SNEGSKA (reference sequence). CDR3 length: 15 residues. V shed 0 bases, J shed 3 bases, and the junction held 6 bases outside the gene matches. CDR3 loop: CSAREGSGRFYEQYF. CDR3 DNA: TGCAGTGCTAGAGAGGGAAGCGGGAGGTTCTACGAGCAGTACTTC.

This sequence joins TRBV15 and TRBJ1-4; tentative D call: TRBD1 (6 bases). Trimming took 0 bases from V and 8 from J, leaving 10 bases between them. The CDR3 length is 14 residues. CDR1 LNHNV and CDR2 YYDKDF come from the germline V gene (reference sequence). Written as DNA, the CDR3 is TGTGCCACCAGCAGAGAAGAAAGGGGGGAAAAACTGTTTTTT. Its protein product is CATSREERGEKLFF.

This clonotype was counted at least ten times. This chain links TRBV20-1 with TRBJ1-1, with no clear D. The CDR3 has 16 residues. The germline V gene encodes CDR1 DFQATT and CDR2 SNEGSKA (reference sequence). The V end lost 4 bases, the J end lost 0 bases, and 18 bases lay between the germline ends. CDR3 DNA sequence: TGCAGTGCTATAACGGTTTTGACGGCCATGAACACTGAAGCTTTCTTT. Residues: CSAITVLTAMNTEAFF.